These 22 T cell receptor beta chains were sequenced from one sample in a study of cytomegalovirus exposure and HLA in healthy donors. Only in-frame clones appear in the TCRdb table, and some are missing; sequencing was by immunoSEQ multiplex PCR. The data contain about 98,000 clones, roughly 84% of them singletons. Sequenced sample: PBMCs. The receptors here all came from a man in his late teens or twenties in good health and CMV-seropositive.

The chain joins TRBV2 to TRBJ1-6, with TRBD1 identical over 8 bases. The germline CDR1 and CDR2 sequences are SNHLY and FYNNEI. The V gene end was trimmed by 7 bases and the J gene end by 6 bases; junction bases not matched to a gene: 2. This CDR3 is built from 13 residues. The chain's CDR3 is CASNGQGNSPLHF. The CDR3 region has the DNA TGTGCCAGCAACGGACAGGGTAATTCACCCCTCCACTTT.

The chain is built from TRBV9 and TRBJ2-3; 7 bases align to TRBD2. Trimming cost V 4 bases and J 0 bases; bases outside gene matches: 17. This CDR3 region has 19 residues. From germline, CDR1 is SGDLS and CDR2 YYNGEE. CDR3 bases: TGTGCCAGCAGCCCGAGTCATGGCGGGAGTAGGTTTAGCACAGATACGCAGTATTTT. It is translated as CASSPSHGGSRFSTDTQYF.

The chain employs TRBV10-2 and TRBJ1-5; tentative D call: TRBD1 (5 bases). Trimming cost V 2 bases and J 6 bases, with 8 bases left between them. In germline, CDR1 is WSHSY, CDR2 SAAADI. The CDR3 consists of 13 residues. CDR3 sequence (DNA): TGCGCCAGCAGTGAGGGGGCGCGTCAGCCCCAGCATTTT. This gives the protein CASSEGARQPQHF.

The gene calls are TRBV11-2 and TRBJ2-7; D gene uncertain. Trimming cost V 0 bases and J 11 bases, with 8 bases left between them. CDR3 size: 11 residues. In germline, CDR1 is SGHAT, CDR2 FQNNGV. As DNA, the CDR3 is TGTGCCAGCAGCTTAGAGGTGGAGAAGTACTTC. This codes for CASSLEVEKYF.

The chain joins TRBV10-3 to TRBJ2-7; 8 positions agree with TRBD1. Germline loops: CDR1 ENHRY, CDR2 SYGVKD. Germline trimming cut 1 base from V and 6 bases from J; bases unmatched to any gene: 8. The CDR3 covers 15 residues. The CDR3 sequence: CAISEYKAGGSEQYF. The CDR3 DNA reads TGTGCCATCAGTGAGTATAAGGCAGGGGGCTCCGAGCAGTACTTC.

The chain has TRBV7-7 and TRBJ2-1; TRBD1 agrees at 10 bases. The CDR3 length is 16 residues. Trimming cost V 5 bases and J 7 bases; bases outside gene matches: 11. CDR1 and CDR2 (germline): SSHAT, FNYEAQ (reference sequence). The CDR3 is CASSPGDRGFMNEQFF. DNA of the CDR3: TGTGCCAGCAGCCCCGGGGACAGGGGATTTATGAATGAGCAGTTCTTC.

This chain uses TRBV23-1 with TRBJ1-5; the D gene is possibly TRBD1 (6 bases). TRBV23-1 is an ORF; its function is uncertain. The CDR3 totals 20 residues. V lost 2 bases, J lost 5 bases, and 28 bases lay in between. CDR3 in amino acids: CASSQKKGDRPASPHQPQHF. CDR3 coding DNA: TGCGCCAGCAGTCAAAAAAAGGGTGACAGGCCCGCCTCCCCTCATCAGCCCCAGCATTTT.

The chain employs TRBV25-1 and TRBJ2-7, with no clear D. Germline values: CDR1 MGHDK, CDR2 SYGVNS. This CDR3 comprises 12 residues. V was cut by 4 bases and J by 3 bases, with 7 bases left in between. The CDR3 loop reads CASSGAHYEQYF. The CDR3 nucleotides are TGTGCCAGCAGTGGGGCCCACTACGAGCAGTACTTC.

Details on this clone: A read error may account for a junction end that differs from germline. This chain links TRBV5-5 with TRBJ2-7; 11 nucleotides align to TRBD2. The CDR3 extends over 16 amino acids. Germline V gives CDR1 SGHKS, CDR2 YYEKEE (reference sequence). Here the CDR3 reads CASSQGITSGSHEQYF. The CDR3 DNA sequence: TGCGCCAGCAGCCAAGGAATAACTAGCGGGAGCCACGAGCAGTACTTC.

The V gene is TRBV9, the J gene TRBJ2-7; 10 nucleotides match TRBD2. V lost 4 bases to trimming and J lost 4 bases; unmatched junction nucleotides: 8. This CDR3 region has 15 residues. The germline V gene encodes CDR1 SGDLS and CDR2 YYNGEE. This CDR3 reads CASSKGTGLAYEQYF. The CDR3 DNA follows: TGTGCCAGCAGCAAAGGCACGGGACTAGCGTACGAGCAGTACTTC.

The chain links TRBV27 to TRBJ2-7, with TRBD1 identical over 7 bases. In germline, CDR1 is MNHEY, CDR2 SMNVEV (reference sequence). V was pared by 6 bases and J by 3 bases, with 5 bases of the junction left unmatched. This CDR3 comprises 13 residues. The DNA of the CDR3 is TGTGCCAGCAGGGGACAGCAGTACTACGAGCAGTACTTC. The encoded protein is CASRGQQYYEQYF.

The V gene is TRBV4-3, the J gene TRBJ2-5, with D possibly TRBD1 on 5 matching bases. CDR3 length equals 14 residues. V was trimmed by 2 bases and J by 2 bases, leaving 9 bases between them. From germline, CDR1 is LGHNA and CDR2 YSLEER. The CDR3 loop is CASSQSQGQETQYF. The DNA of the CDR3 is TGCGCCAGCAGCCAATCTCAGGGACAAGAGACCCAGTACTTC.

CDR3 region: CASSIGQTTDTQYF. The CDR3 region has the DNA TGTGCCAGTAGTATTGGACAGACCACAGATACGCAGTATTTT. The chain is built from TRBV19 and TRBJ2-3, with TRBD1 as a possible D gene (6 bases). The CDR3 is 14 residues long. Germline-derived CDR1 and CDR2 are LNHDA and SQIVND (reference sequence). The V gene lost 3 bases and the J gene lost 2 bases, with 9 bases spanning the gap.

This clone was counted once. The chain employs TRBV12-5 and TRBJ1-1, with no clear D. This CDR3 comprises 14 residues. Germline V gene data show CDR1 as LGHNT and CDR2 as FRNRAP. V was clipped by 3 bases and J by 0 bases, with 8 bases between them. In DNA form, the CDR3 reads TGTGCTAGTGGTTTTCGGGGAGTGAACACTGAAGCTTTCTTT. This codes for CASGFRGVNTEAFF.

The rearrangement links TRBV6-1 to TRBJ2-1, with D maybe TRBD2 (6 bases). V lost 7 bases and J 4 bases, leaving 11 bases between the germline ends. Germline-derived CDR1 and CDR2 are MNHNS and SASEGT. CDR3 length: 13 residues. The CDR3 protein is CASKTAGYNEQFF. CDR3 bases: TGTGCCAGCAAGACCGCGGGATACAATGAGCAGTTCTTC.

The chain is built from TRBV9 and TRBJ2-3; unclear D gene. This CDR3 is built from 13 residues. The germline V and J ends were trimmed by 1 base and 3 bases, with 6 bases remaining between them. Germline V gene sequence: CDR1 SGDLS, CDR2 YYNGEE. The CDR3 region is CASSVLTTDTQYF. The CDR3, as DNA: TGTGCCAGCAGCGTATTGACAACAGATACGCAGTATTTT.

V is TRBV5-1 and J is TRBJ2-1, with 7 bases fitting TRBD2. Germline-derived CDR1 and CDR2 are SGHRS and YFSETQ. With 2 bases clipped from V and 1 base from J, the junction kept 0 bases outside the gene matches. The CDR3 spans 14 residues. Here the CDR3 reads CASSLAGSYNEQFF. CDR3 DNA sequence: TGCGCCAGCAGCTTAGCGGGATCCTACAATGAGCAGTTCTTC.

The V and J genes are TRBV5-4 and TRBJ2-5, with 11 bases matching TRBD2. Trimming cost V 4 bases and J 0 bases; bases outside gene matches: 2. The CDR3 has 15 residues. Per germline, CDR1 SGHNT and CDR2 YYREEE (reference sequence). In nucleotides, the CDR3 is TGTGCCAGCAGCGGGGGACTAGCGGACCAAGAGACCCAGTACTTC. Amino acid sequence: CASSGGLADQETQYF.

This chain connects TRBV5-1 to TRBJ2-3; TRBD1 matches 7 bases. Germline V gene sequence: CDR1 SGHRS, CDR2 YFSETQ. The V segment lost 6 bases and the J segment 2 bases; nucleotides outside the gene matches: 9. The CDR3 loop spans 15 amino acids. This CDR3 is CASNVGDSNTDTQYF. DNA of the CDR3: TGCGCCAGCAACGTTGGGGACAGCAACACAGATACGCAGTATTTT.

CDR3 coding DNA: TGTGCCAGCAGACAGAACTGGCTTGGAGAGACCCAGTACTTC. This gives the protein CASRQNWLGETQYF. The gene calls are TRBV2 and TRBJ2-5; D not resolved. This CDR3 has 14 amino acids. CDR1 and CDR2 from the germline V gene are SNHLY and FYNNEI. The V and J ends lost 6 bases and 4 bases respectively, with 15 bases between them.

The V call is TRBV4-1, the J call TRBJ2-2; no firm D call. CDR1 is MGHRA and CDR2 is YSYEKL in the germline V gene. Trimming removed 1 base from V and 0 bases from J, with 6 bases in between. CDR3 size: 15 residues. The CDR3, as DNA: TGCGCCAGCAGCCAAGGGGCAACGAACACCGGGGAGCTGTTTTTT. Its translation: CASSQGATNTGELFF.

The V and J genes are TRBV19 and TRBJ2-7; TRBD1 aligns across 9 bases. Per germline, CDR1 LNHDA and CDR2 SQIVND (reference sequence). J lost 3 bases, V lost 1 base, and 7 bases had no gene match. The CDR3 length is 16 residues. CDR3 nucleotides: TGTGCCAGTAGTATAGTTGCGGGACAGGGTATCTACGAGCAGTACTTC. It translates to CASSIVAGQGIYEQYF.